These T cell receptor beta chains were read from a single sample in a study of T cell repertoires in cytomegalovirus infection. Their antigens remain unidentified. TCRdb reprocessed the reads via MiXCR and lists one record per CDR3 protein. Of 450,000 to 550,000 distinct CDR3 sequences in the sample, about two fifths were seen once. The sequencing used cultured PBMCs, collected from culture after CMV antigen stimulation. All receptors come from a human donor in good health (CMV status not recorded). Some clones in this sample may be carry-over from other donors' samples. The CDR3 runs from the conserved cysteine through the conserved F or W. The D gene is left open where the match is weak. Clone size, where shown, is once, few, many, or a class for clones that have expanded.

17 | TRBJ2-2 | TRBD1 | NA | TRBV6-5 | TGTGCCAGCAGTTACTCAGGACAGGGGGTGGCCACCGGGGAGCTGTTTTTT | CASSYSGQGVATGELFF
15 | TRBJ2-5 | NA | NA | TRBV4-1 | TGCGCCAGCAGCCAATCCCGGGCGTACCAAGAGACCCAGTACTTC | CASSQSRAYQETQYF
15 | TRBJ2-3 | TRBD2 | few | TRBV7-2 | TGTGCCAGCAGCATGAGCGGGGGGGCCGGGGATACGCAGTATTTT | CASSMSGGAGDTQYF
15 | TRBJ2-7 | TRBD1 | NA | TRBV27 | TGTGCCAGCAGTTTAAAGGGACAGGGGGCCTACGAGCAGTACTTC | CASSLKGQGAYEQYF
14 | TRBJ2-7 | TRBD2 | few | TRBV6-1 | TGTGCCAGCAGTGACTGGGGACTAGACTACGAGCAGTACTTC | CASSDWGLDYEQYF
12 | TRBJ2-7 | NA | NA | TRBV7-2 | TGTGCCAGCAGCTTAGGCCACACCCCGCAGTACTTC | CASSLGHTPQYF
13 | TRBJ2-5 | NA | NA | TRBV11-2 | TGTGCCAGCAGCTTTTATGACCGGGAGACCCAGTACTTC | CASSFYDRETQYF
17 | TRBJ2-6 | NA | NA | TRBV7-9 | TGTGCCAGCAGCTTCCCCGGGCCCCCCTCTGGGGCCAACGTCCTGACTTTC | CASSFPGPPSGANVLTF
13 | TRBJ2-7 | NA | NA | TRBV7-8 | TGTGCCAGCAGCTTTCAGGACACCTACGAGCAGTACTTC | CASSFQDTYEQYF
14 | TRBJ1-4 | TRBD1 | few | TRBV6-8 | TGTGCCAGCAGTCTGACAGGGGTGACGGAAAAACTGTTTTTT | CASSLTGVTEKLFF
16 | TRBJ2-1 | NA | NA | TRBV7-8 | TGTGCCAGCAGCCCAGGGGCGGTCTCCCGGGGAAATGAGCAGTTCTTC | CASSPGAVSRGNEQFF
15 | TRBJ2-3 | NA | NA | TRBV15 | TGTGCCACCAGCCGGCAGACAGGGAGGACAGATACGCAGTATTTT | CATSRQTGRTDTQYF
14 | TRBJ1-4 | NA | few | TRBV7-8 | TGTGCCAGCAGCTTATCTCGACGGGGAGAAAAACTGTTTTTT | CASSLSRRGEKLFF
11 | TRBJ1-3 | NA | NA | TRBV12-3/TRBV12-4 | TGTGCCAGCCTCGATGGAAACACCATATATTTT | CASLDGNTIYF
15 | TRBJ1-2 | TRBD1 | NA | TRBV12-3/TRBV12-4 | TGTGCCAGCAGTTCATCTGGACAGGGGGACTATGGCTACACCTTC | CASSSSGQGDYGYTF